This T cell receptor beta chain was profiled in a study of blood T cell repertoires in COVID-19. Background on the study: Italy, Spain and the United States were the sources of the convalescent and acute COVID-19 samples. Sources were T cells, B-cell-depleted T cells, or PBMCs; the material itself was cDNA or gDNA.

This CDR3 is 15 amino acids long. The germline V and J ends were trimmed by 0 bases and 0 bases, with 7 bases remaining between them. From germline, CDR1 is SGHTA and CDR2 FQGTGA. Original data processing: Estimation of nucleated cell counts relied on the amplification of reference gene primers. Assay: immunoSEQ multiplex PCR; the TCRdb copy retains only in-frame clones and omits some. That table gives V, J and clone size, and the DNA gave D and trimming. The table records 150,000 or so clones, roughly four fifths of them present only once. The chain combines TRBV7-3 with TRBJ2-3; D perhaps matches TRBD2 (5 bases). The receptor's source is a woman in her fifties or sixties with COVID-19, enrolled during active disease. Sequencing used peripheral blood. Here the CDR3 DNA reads TGTGCCAGCAGCTTAACTAGCGTGAGCACAGATACGCAGTATTTT. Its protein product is CASSLTSVSTDTQYF.